This T cell receptor (beta chain) came from a study of blood T cell repertoires in COVID-19. This CDR3 comprises 20 residues. Trimming cost V 0 bases and J 1 base; bases outside gene matches: 8. Germline V gene data show CDR1 as LGHDT and CDR2 as YNNKEL (reference sequence). The table came from immunoSEQ multiplex PCR; TCRdb's copy has only in-frame clones and leaves some out. Among roughly 140,000 clones, approximately 90% were seen once, and the ten largest hold 25% to 35%. The V and J genes are TRBV3-1 (or the pseudogene TRBV3-2) and TRBJ2-3, with 15 bases aligning to TRBD2. The receptor was isolated from a human donor in a cohort sampled during active COVID-19. Sample: peripheral blood. The CDR3 reads CASSQELGLAGGLRTDTQYF. As DNA, the CDR3 is TGTGCCAGCAGCCAAGAGCTAGGACTAGCGGGGGGGCTCCGCACAGATACGCAGTATTTT.